Presented here are 11 T cell receptor beta chains from one specimen sequenced in a study of cytomegalovirus exposure and HLA in healthy donors. Generated by immunoSEQ multiplex PCR, the TCRdb table keeps only in-frame clones and is missing some. Among 100,000 to 150,000 clones, 90% to 96% were seen once, and the ten largest hold 1.7%. Sequenced: PBMCs. These receptors were taken from a man aged 18 to 29 in good health and CMV-seronegative.

The chain recombines TRBV7-2 with TRBJ2-7; 8 positions agree with TRBD1. Germline V lookup: CDR1 SGHTA, CDR2 FQGNSA. The junction had 4 bases not matched to a gene; V was cut back by 7 bases and J by 2 bases. CDR3 length equals 13 residues. The CDR3 protein is CASTRGLTYEQYF. Here the CDR3 DNA reads TGTGCCAGCACCAGGGGGCTAACCTACGAGCAGTACTTC.

The chain employs TRBV7-9 and TRBJ2-7; TRBD1 is a possible D gene (6 bases). With 4 bases removed from V and 0 bases from J, the gap between germline ends came to 13 bases. Per the germline V gene, CDR1 is SEHNR and CDR2 is FQNEAQ (reference sequence). This CDR3 comprises 15 residues. The CDR3 DNA sequence: TGTGCCAGCAGCTCCGACAGGCGAAGCTCCTACGAGCAGTACTTC. The encoded protein is CASSSDRRSSYEQYF.

This chain uses TRBV30 with TRBJ2-2, with 8 bases that match TRBD2. This CDR3 is 15 amino acids long. Germline values: CDR1 GTSNPN, CDR2 SVGIG (reference sequence). The V and J ends lost 7 bases and 10 bases, in that order; junction bases with no gene match: 17. DNA of the CDR3: TGTGCCTTGCCTCCACGGACGGGAGGGGATGCGGAGCTGTTTTTT. Amino acids: CALPPRTGGDAELFF.

This clone has just one count. The V call is TRBV4-2, the J call TRBJ2-5; 7 nucleotides line up with TRBD1. Per the germline V gene, CDR1 is LGHNA and CDR2 is YNFKEQ. The CDR3 loop spans 15 amino acids. The ends lost 4 bases at V and 9 bases at J; junction bases unmatched: 14. The CDR3 sequence: CASSRPGTEAMAQYF. The CDR3 DNA sequence: TGTGCCAGCAGCCGACCCGGGACAGAAGCCATGGCCCAGTACTTC.

The V gene is TRBV13, the J gene TRBJ2-7; 11 bases align to TRBD1. The trim removed 4 bases at V and 6 bases at J, leaving 5 bases unmatched. CDR3 length: 14 amino acids. Per germline, CDR1 PRHDT and CDR2 FYEKMQ (reference sequence). CDR3 loop: CASSSGQGALEQYF. The CDR3, as DNA: TGTGCCAGCAGCTCCGGACAGGGGGCTCTCGAGCAGTACTTC.

The CDR3 reads CASSQGPGGQETQYF. CDR3 sequence (DNA): TGCGCCAGCAGCCAAGGTCCGGGGGGCCAAGAGACCCAGTACTTC. The V gene is TRBV4-3, the J gene TRBJ2-5, with 7 bases matching TRBD2. Germline CDR1 reads LGHNA; CDR2 reads YSLEER. This CDR3 has 15 residues. Unmatched junction bases numbered 3, after V lost 1 base and J lost 1 base.

The V call is TRBV28, the J call TRBJ2-7; 7 nucleotides line up with TRBD1. The CDR3 has 14 amino acids. Germline V gives CDR1 MDHEN, CDR2 SYDVKM. V dropped 4 bases and J dropped 6; count of bases not matched to a gene: 9. CDR3 protein: CASSSPDRVREQYF. The CDR3 coding sequence is TGTGCCAGCAGTTCGCCCGACAGGGTCCGCGAGCAGTACTTC. The variable domain in full, completed from reference TRBV28 and TRBJ2-7, reads DVKVTQSSRYLVKRTGEKVFLECVQDMDHENMFWYRQDPGLGLRLIYFSYDVKMKEKGDIPEGYSVSREKKERFSLILESASTNQTSMYLCASSSPDRVREQYFGPGTRLTVT.

The chain links TRBV30 to TRBJ1-4; 8 bases align to TRBD1. The CDR3 totals 13 residues. The V gene's germline CDR1 is GTSNPN and CDR2 SVGIG (reference sequence). With 4 bases clipped from V and 8 bases from J, the junction kept 6 bases outside the gene matches. The CDR3 DNA follows: TGTGCCTGGACAGGGGGCGCCTACGAAAAACTGTTTTTT. Its translation: CAWTGGAYEKLFF.

The chain has TRBV7-6 and TRBJ2-7; D may be TRBD1 (6 bases). The CDR3 loop spans 13 amino acids. Germline V gene lookup returns CDR1 SGHVS and CDR2 FNYEAQ. V was cut by 1 base and J by 5 bases, with 9 bases left in between. The CDR3 nucleotides read TGTGCCAGCAGCTTAGACCGGACAGACGAGCAGTACTTC. It translates to CASSLDRTDEQYF.

The chain couples TRBV5-1 to TRBJ2-7; 9 positions agree with TRBD1. J was trimmed by 4 bases and V by 5 bases; bases with no gene match: 7. The CDR3 sequence is 14 residues long. Germline CDR1 reads SGHRS; CDR2 reads YFSETQ. The CDR3: CASSWTGVGYEQYF. CDR3 bases: TGCGCCAGCAGTTGGACAGGGGTAGGTTACGAGCAGTACTTC. The whole variable domain, filled in from reference TRBV5-1 and TRBJ2-7, reads KAGVTQTPRYLIKTRGQQVTLSCSPISGHRSVSWYQQTPGQGLQFLFEYFSETQRNKGNFPGRFSGRQFSNSRSEMNVSTLELGDSALYLCASSWTGVGYEQYFGPGTRLTVT.

CDR3 sequence: CASRKSGTGAGYTF. DNA for the CDR3: TGTGCCAGCAGGAAAAGTGGAACAGGCGCTGGCTACACCTTC. The V call is TRBV7-2, the J call TRBJ1-2, with a possible D match to TRBD1 (5 bases). Germline lookup yields CDR1 SGHTA and CDR2 FQGNSA. Trimming removed 6 bases at V and 7 bases at J, with 18 bases between. The CDR3 runs to 14 residues.